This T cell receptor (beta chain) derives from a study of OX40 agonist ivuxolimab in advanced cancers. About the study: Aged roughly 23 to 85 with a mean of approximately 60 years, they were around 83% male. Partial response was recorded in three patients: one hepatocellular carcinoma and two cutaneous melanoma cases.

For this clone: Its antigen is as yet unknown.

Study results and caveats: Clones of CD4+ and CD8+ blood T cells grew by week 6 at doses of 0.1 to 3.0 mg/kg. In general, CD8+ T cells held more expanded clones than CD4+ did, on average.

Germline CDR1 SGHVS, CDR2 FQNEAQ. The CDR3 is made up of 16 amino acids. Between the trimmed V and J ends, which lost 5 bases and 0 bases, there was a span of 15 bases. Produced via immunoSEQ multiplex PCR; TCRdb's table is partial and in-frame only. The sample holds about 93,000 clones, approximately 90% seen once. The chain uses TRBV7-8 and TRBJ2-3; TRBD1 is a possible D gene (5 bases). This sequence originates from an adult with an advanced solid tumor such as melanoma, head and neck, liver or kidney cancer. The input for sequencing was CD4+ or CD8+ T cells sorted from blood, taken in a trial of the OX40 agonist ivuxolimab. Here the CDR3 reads CASSRDPRVSTDTQYF. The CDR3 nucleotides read TGTGCCAGCAGCCGAGATCCCAGGGTTAGCACAGATACGCAGTATTTT.